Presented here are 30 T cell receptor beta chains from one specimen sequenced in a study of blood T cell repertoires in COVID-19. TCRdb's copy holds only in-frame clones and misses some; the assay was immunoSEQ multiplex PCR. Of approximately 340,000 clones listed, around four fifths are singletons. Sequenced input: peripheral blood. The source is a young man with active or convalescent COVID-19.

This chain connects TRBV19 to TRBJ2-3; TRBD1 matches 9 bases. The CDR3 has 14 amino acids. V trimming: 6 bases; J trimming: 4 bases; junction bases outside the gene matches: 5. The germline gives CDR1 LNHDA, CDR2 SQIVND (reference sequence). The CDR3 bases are TGTGCCAGTAGCCAGACAGGGGGAGCAGATACGCAGTATTTT. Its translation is CASSQTGGADTQYF.

The CDR3 protein is CASSIDPVARTQYF. As DNA, the CDR3 is TGTGCCAGTAGTATAGATCCGGTAGCGAGGACCCAGTACTTC. The J gene is TRBJ2-5, the V gene TRBV19; possibly TRBD2 for D (5 bases). This CDR3 is built from 14 residues. Per the germline V gene, CDR1 is LNHDA and CDR2 is SQIVND (reference sequence). Trimming took 0 bases from V and 7 from J, leaving 12 bases between them.

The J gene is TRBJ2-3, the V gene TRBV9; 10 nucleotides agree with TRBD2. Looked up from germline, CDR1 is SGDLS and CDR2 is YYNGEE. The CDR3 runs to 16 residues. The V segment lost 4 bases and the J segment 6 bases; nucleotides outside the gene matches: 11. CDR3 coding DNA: TGTGCCAGCAGCTTTTCGAGCGGGGGGGATGGGGATACGCAGTATTTT. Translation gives CASSFSSGGDGDTQYF.

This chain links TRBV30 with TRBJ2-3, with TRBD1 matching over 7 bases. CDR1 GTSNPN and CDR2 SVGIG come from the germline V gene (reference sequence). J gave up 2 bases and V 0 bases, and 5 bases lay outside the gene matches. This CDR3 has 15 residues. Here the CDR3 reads CAWSVTGDPTDTQYF. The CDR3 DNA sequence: TGTGCCTGGAGTGTCACAGGGGACCCCACAGATACGCAGTATTTT.

The CDR3, as DNA: TGTGCCAGCAGTTACACAGGGGACTACGAGCAGTACTTC. Residues: CASSYTGDYEQYF. The chain is built from TRBV6-2 or TRBV6-3 and TRBJ2-7, with 7 nucleotides matching TRBD1. CDR1 is MNHEY, CDR2 SVGEGT, per germline. V gave up 2 bases and J gave up 3 bases; unmatched junction bases: 1. The CDR3 is made up of 13 amino acids.

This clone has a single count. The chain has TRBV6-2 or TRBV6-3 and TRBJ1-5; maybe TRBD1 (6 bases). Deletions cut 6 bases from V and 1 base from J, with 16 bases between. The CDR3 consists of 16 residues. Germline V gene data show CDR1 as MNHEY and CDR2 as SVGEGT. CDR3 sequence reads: CASSPPGGGSNQPQHF. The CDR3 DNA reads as TGTGCCAGCAGCCCCCCGGGGGGCGGCAGCAATCAGCCCCAGCATTTT.

The chain's CDR3 is CASRETRGRNYNEQFF. Here the CDR3 DNA reads TGTGCCAGTAGGGAGACCAGGGGGAGGAATTACAATGAGCAGTTCTTC. The chain recombines TRBV19 with TRBJ2-1, with a possible D match to TRBD1 (7 bases). CDR1 is LNHDA and CDR2 is SQIVND in the germline V gene (reference sequence). CDR3 length: 16 residues. V was shortened by 6 bases and J by 4 bases, with 19 bases between the two germline ends. Complete variable domain (other parts from reference TRBV19 and TRBJ2-1): DGGITQSPKYLFRKEGQNVTLSCEQNLNHDAMYWYRQDPGQGLRLIYYSQIVNDFQKGDIAEGYSVSREKKESFPLTVTSAQKNPTAFYLCASRETRGRNYNEQFFGPGTRLTVL.

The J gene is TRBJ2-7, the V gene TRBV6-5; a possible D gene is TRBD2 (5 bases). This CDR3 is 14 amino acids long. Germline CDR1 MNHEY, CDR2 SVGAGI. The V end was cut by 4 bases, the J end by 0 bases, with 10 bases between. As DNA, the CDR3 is TGTGCCAGCAGTTTGGACTGGAGCTCCTACGAGCAGTACTTC. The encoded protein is CASSLDWSSYEQYF.

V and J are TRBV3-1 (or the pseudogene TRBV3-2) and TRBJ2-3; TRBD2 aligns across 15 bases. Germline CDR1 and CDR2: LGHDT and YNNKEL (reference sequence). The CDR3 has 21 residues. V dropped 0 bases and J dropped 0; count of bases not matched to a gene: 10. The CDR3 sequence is CASSQEILGLAGGTSTDTQYF. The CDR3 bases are TGTGCCAGCAGCCAAGAAATCCTGGGACTAGCGGGGGGCACTAGCACAGATACGCAGTATTTT.

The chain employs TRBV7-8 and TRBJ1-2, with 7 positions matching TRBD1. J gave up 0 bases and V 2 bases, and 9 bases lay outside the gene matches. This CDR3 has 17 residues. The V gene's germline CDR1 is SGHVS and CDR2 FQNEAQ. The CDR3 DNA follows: TGTGCCAGCAGCTTAAATTTGGACAGGACCACTAACTATGGCTACACCTTC. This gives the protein CASSLNLDRTTNYGYTF.

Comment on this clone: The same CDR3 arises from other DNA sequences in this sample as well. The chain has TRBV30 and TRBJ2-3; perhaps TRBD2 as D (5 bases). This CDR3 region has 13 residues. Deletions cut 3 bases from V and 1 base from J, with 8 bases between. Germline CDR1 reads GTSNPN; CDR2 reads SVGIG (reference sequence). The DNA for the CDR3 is TGTGCCTGGAGCCCCGGGGGCACAGATACGCAGTATTTT. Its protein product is CAWSPGGTDTQYF.

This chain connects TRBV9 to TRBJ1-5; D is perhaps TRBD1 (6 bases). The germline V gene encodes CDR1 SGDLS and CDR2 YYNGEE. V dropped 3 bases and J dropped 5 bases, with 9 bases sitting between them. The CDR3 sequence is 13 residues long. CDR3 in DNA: TGTGCCAGCAGCGCCGGACAGCATCAGCCCCAGCATTTT. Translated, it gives CASSAGQHQPQHF. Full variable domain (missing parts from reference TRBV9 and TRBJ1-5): DSGVTQTPKHLITATGQRVTLRCSPRSGDLSVYWYQQSLDQGLQFLIQYYNGEERAKGNILERFSAQQFPDLHSELNLSSLELGDSALYFCASSAGQHQPQHFGDGTRLSIL.

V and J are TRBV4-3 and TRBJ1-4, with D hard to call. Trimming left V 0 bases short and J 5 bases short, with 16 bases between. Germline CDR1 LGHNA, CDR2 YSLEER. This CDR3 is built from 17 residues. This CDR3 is CASSQEVAPTGNEKLFF. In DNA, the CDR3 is TGCGCCAGCAGCCAAGAAGTAGCCCCGACGGGAAATGAAAAACTGTTTTTT.

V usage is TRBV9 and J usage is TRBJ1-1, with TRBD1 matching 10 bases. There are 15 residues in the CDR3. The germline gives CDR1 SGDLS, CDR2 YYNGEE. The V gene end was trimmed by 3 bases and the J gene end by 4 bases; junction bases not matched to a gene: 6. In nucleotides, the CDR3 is TGTGCCAGCAGCGGACAGGGGGCGCGGGGCACTGAAGCTTTCTTT. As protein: CASSGQGARGTEAFF. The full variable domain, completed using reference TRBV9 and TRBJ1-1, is DSGVTQTPKHLITATGQRVTLRCSPRSGDLSVYWYQQSLDQGLQFLIQYYNGEERAKGNILERFSAQQFPDLHSELNLSSLELGDSALYFCASSGQGARGTEAFFGQGTRLTVV.

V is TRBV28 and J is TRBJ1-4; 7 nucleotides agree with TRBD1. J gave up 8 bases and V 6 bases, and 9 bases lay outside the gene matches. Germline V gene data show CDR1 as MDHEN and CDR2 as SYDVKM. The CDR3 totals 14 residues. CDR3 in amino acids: CASRAPDREEKLFF. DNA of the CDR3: TGTGCCAGCAGGGCTCCCGACAGGGAGGAAAAACTGTTTTTT. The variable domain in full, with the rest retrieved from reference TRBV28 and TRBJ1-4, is DVKVTQSSRYLVKRTGEKVFLECVQDMDHENMFWYRQDPGLGLRLIYFSYDVKMKEKGDIPEGYSVSREKKERFSLILESASTNQTSMYLCASRAPDREEKLFFGSGTQLSVL.

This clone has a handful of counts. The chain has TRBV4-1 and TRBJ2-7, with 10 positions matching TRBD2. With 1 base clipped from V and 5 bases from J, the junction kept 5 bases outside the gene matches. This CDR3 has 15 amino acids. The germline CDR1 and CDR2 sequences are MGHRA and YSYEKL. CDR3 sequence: CASSQVLAGVDEQYF. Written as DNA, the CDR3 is TGCGCCAGCAGCCAAGTGCTAGCGGGAGTCGACGAGCAGTACTTC.

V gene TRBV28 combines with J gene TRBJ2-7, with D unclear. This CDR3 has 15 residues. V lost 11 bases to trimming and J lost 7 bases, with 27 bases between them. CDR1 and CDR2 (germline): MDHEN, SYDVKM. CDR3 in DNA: TGTGCCTTCCCTTTCCGTTCCTACGCCGCGGAAGAGCAGTACTTC. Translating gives CAFPFRSYAAEEQYF.

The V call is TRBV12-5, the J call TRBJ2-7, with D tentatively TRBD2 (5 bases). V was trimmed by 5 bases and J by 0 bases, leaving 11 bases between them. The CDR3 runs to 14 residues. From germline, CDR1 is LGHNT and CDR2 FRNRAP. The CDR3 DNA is TGTGCTAGTGGTCCAGGACTGGGCTCCTACGAGCAGTACTTC. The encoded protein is CASGPGLGSYEQYF.

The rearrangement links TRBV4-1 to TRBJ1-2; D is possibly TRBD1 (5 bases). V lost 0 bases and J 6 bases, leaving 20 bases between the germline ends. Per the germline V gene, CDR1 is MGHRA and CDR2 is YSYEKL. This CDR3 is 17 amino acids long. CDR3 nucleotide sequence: TGCGCCAGCAGCCAAGAAGGGGCGATGGCGAGTTGGGATGGCTACACCTTC. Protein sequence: CASSQEGAMASWDGYTF.

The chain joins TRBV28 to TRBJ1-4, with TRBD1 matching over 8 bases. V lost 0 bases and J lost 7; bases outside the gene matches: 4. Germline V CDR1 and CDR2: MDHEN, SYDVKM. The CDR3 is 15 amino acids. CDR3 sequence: CASSLWDRVGEKLFF. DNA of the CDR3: TGTGCCAGCAGTTTATGGGACAGGGTTGGTGAAAAACTGTTTTTT.

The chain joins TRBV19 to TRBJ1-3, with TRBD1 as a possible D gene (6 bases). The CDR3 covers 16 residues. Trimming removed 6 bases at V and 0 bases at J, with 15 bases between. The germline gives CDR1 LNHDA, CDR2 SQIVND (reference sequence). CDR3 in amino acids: CASSNLDSLSGNTIYF. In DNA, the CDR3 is TGTGCCAGTAGCAACTTGGACAGCCTCTCTGGAAACACCATATATTTT.

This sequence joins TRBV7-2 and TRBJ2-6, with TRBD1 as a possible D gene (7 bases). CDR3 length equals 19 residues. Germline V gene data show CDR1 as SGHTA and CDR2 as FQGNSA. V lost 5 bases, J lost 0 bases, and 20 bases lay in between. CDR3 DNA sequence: TGTGCCAGCAGCCTTAGAGGAGGGACAGAAGCCTCTGGGGCCAACGTCCTGACTTTC. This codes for CASSLRGGTEASGANVLTF.

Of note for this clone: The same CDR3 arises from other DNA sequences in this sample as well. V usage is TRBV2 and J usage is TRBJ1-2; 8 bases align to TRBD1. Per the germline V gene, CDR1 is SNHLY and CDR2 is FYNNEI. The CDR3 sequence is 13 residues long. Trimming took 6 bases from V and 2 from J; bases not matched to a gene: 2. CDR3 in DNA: TGTGCCAGCAGCGACAGGGGAAACTATGGCTACACCTTC. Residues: CASSDRGNYGYTF. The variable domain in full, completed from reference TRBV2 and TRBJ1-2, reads EPEVTQTPSHQVTQMGQEVILRCVPISNHLYFYWYRQILGQKVEFLVSFYNNEISEKSEIFDDQFSVERPDGSNFTLKIRSTKLEDSAMYFCASSDRGNYGYTFGSGTRLTVV.

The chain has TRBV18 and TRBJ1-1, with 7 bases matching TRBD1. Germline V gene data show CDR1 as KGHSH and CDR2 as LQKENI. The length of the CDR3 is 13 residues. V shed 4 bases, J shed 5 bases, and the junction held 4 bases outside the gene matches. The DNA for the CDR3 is TGTGCCAGCTCACTCGACAGGGAGACTGAAGCTTTCTTT. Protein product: CASSLDRETEAFF. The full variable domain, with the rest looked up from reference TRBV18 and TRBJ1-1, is NAGVMQNPRHLVRRRGQEARLRCSPMKGHSHVYWYRQLPEEGLKFMVYLQKENIIDESGMPKERFSAEFPKEGPSILRIQQVVRGDSAAYFCASSLDRETEAFFGQGTRLTVV.

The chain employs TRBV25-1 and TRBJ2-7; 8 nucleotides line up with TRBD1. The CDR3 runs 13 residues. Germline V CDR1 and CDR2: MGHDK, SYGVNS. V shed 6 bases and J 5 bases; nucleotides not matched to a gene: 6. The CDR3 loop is CASSRGQVHEQYF. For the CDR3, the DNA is TGTGCCAGCAGCAGGGGGCAAGTTCACGAGCAGTACTTC.

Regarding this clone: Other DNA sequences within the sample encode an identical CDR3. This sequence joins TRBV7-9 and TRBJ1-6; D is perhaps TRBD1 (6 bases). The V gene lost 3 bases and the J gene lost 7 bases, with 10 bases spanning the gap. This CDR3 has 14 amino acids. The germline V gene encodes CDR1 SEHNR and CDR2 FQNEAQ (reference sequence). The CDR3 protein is CASSLGGLNSPLHF. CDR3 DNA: TGTGCCAGCAGCTTGGGGGGGCTGAATTCACCCCTCCACTTT.

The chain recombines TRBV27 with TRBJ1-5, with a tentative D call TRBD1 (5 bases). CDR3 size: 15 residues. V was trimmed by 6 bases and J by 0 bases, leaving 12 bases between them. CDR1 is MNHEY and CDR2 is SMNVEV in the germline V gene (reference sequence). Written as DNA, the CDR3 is TGTGCCAGCAGCCTCGACAGCTATAGCAATCAGCCCCAGCATTTT. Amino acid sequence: CASSLDSYSNQPQHF.

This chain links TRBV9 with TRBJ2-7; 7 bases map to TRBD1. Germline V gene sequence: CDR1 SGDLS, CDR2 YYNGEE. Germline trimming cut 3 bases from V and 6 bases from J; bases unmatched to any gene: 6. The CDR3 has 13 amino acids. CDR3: CASSATQGVEQYF. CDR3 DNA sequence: TGTGCCAGCAGCGCGACGCAGGGGGTCGAGCAGTACTTC.

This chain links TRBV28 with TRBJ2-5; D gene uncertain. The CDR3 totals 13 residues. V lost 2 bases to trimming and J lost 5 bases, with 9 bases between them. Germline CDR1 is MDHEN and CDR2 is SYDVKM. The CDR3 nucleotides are TGTGCCAGCAGTTTAAAATCTGAGGAGACCCAGTACTTC. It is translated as CASSLKSEETQYF.

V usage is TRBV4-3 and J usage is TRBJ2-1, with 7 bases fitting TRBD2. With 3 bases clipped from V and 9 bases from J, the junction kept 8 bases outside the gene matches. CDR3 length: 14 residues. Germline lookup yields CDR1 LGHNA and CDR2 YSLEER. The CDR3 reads CASSQTGTNVEQFF. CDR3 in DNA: TGCGCCAGCAGCCAGACCGGGACTAATGTTGAGCAGTTCTTC.